This T cell receptor (beta chain) is from a study of Ad26.COV2.S vaccination and SARS-CoV-2 variants. With respect to this clone: Its specificity is unknown.

The data were produced by immunoSEQ multiplex PCR, yet TCRdb's version contains in-frame clones alone and is incomplete. The sample yields around 370,000 clones, around 92% seen once. Study-level findings and limits: Responses of T cells in total may have been underestimated by the TCR breadth and depth analyses.

In germline, CDR1 is SQVTM, CDR2 ANQGSEA. The V end lost 4 bases, the J end lost 4 bases, and 17 bases lay between the germline ends. The CDR3 length is 14 residues. The chain is built from TRBV29-1 and TRBJ2-7; D possibly corresponds to TRBD1 (7 bases). The clonotype originates from a human donor who had recovered from COVID-19. Material: peripheral blood, obtained after recovery from COVID-19. The CDR3, as DNA: TGCAGCGTTGGGGGGGACAGTAAAAAATACGAGCAGTACTTC. Its protein product is CSVGGDSKKYEQYF.